This T cell receptor (beta chain) emerged from a study of CD8+CD57+ T cells in acquired aplastic anemia. Overall study context: DNA from sorted CD4+ and CD8+ cells averaged approximately 3.2 ug. CD4+ cells from healthy donors averaged about 10.8 million reads.

The CDR3 has 15 amino acids. In germline, CDR1 is SGHNT, CDR2 YYREEE (reference sequence). Comments on this clonotype: The junction does not match germline at one end; this may be a read error.

Using genomic DNA as the template, TCR beta VDJ and CDR3 profiling was carried out. TCRdb re-analysed the reads in MiXCR, keeping a single row per CDR3 protein. The sample holds some 190,000 distinct CDR3 sequences, less than 70% seen once. The J gene is TRBJ1-6, the V gene TRBV5-4; maybe TRBD1 (5 bases). The source is a human donor in good health, serving as a control. Sequencing used sorted CD4+, CD8+, or CD8+CD57+ T cells (not recorded which) from PBMCs. The CDR3 DNA sequence: TGTGCCGGCAGCCCGGCAGCAGGGTATAATTCACCCCTCCACTTT. It yields the protein CAGSPAAGYNSPLHF.